These T cell receptor beta chains were read from a single sample in a study of cytomegalovirus exposure and HLA in healthy donors. Method: immunoSEQ multiplex PCR; TCRdb's copy keeps in-frame clones and lacks some. The sample consists of 100,000 to 150,000 clones, approximately 78% of them appearing once. Sequenced input: PBMCs. All receptors come from a human donor in good health. CDR3s include the opening cysteine and the closing phenylalanine or tryptophan. Clone size is stated in some rows and not others, as once, few, many or a class when expanded.

v_call	clone_size	cdr3_aa
TRBV6-5	.	CASSRGGAGGNTIYF
TRBV23-1	once	CASSLSTVGRGQYF
TRBV28	.	CASSRTSKSFTGELFF
TRBV19	.	CASSIGTKDWEQYF
TRBV27	.	CASRQGYSNQPQHF
TRBV4-1	few	CASSQVPDRSGDLGYTF
TRBV27	.	CASSLGFQGLETQYF
TRBV15	.	CATSRRESYEQYF
TRBV19	.	CASSTRLAGAVDEQYF
TRBV7-2	.	CASSLDGAGDYYGYTF